Only a few counts were recorded for the clone carrying this T cell receptor (beta chain). The CDR3 spans 11 residues. Trimming removed 6 bases from V and 10 bases from J, with 7 bases in between. Germline-derived CDR1 and CDR2 are MDHEN and SYDVKM. Enrollees, about 18 to 89 years old, lived in 24 US areas. Participant-reported clinical history was the basis for cohort assignment. The data were taken from a study of blood T cell repertoires in COVID-19. The overall study: Material from acute and convalescent COVID-19 was sourced from the United States, Italy and Spain. T cells, B-cell-depleted T cells, or PBMCs provided the cDNA or gDNA that served as material.

Generated by immunoSEQ multiplex PCR, the TCRdb table keeps only in-frame clones and is missing some. Among about 370,000 clones listed, 85% to 90% were seen once. The chain has TRBV28 and TRBJ1-6; D not resolved. Sequenced: PBMCs or T cells enriched from blood (not recorded which). The clonotype originates from a woman aged 25 to 39 who had recovered from COVID-19. The chain's CDR3 is CASREGSPLHF. The CDR3 DNA follows: TGTGCCAGCAGAGAGGGATCACCCCTCCACTTT.